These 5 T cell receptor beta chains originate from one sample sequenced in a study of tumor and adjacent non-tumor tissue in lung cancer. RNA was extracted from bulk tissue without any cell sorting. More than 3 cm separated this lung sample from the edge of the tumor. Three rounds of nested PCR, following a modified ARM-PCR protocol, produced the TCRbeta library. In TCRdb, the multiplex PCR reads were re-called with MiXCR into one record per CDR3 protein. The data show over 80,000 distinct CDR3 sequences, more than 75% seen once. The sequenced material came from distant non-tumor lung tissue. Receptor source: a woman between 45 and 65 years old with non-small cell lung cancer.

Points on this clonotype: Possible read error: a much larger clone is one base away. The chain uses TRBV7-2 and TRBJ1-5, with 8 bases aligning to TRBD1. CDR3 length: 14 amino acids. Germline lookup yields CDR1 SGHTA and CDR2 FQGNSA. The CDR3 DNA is TGCGCCAGCAGTCGACAGGGGCTAACGAAGCCCCAGCATTTT. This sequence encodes CASSRQGLTKPQHF.

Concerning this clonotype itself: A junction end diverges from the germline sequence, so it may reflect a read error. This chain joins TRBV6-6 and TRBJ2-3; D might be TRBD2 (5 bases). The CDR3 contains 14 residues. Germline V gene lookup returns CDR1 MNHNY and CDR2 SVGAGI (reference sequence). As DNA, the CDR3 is TGTGCCAGCACTCCGGGATGCCACACAGATACGCAATATTTT. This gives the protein CASTPGCHTDTQYF.

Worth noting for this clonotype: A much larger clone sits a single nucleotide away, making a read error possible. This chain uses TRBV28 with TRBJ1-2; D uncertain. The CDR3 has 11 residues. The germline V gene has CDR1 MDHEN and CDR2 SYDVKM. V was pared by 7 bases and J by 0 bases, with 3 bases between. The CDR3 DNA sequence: TGTGCCAGCAAAGCTAACTATGGCTACACCTTC. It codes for CASKANYGYTF.

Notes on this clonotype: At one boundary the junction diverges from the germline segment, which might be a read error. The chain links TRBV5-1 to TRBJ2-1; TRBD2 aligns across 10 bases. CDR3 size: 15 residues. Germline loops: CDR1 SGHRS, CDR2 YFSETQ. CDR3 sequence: CTSSTGTSDTRREFF. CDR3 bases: TGCACCAGCAGCACCGGGACTAGCGATACACGGCGGGAGTTCTTC.

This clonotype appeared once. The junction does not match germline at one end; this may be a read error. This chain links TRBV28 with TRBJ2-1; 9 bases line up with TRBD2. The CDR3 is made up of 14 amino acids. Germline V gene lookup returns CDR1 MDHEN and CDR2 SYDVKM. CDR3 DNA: TGTGCTAGCAGTTCCGGACTAGCGTCCAATGAGCAGTTCTTC. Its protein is CASSSGLASNEQFF. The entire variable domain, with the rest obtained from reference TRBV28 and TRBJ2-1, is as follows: DVKVTQSSRYLVKRTGEKVFLECVQDMDHENMFWYRQDPGLGLRLIYFSYDVKMKEKGDIPEGYSVSREKKERFSLILESASTNQTSMYLCASSSGLASNEQFFGPGTRLTVL.